A single sample gave rise to the 2 T cell receptor beta chains below, sequenced in a study of control samples from healthy donors and cancer patients. Some clones are missing from TCRdb's copy, which holds only in-frame ones; the method was immunoSEQ multiplex PCR. The data show about 51,000 clones, over 70% seen once. Sequences were obtained from blood. These receptors were taken from a man between 65 and 79 years old in good health.

The rearrangement links TRBV3-1 (or the pseudogene TRBV3-2) to TRBJ1-4, with a possible D match to TRBD1 (5 bases). The CDR3 extends over 14 amino acids. Per the germline V gene, CDR1 is LGHDT and CDR2 is YNNKEL (reference sequence). V lost 5 bases, J lost 1 base, and 8 bases lay in between. CDR3 nucleotides: TGTGCCAGCAGCAGGGGAGGAACTAATGAAAAACTGTTTTTT. The encoded protein is CASSRGGTNEKLFF.

The chain combines TRBV16 with TRBJ2-3; 8 bases are a match to TRBD2. There are 15 residues in the CDR3. Germline trimming cut 1 base from V and 5 bases from J; bases unmatched to any gene: 5. The germline CDR1 and CDR2 sequences are KGHSY and FQNENV. CDR3 nucleotide sequence: TGTGCCAGCAGCCAATACGCGGGAGGAGAAGATACGCAGTATTTT. Its protein product is CASSQYAGGEDTQYF.